The T cell receptor (beta chain) under discussion was sequenced for a study of blood T cell repertoires in COVID-19. In the authors' methods: Researchers report that nucleated cell counts were estimated from reference gene primer amplification. This table comes from immunoSEQ multiplex PCR, and its TCRdb copy is limited to in-frame clones, with some not included. Clone size and the V and J calls come from that table; the DNA yielded D and trimming. Of 200,000 to 300,000 clones in the sample, roughly 90% were seen once. Participants were aged about 18 to 100 years from about two dozen US areas. Cohort 3 recovered donors had two negative PCRs, clearance, or symptom resolution. Germline loops: CDR1 SNHLY, CDR2 FYNNEI. This CDR3 spans 14 amino acids. Between the trimmed V and J ends, which lost 1 base and 3 bases, there was a span of 7 bases.

The sequence came from a man between 40 and 49 years old who had recovered from COVID-19. The sample taken for sequencing was PBMCs or T cells enriched from blood (not recorded which). V is TRBV2 and J is TRBJ1-3; TRBD1 is a possible D gene (5 bases). The chain's CDR3 is CASSEGRVGNTIYF. CDR3 DNA sequence: TGTGCCAGCAGTGAAGGCAGGGTTGGAAACACCATATATTTT.